This T cell receptor beta chain stems from a study of beta chain features in type 1 diabetes (dated by TCRdb to about 2018). Concerning the study at large: Mean age, gender distribution, total cell number and subset yield were not different between patients and healthy donors. A total of 100 million to 140 million sorted cells were examined across all samples, and the number of cells per subset was strongly correlated with RNA yield. The study compared the TCRB repertoires of sorted circulating CD4+ T cell subsets in recently diagnosed type 1 diabetes patients with those in matched healthy donors. Whereas all 30 or so donors provided naive and central memory subsets, regulatory and stem cell-like memory subsets were isolated from just 8 patients and roughly eight healthy donors.

Inclusive of the bounding cysteine and phenylalanine, the CDR3 is 12 residues long. Just CDR3 DNA is preserved here, 36 bases in frame from base 1. Sequences SGHTA (CDR1) and FQGNSA (CDR2) are obtained from the germline V gene. The High Capacity cDNA Reverse Transcription Kit was used to reverse transcribe all of the isolated RNA, meaning that expressed TCRB transcripts were what got sequenced. Naive, central memory and regulatory T cell samples underwent deep immunoSEQ sequencing, averaging about 3.57 million total reads per sample. Sorted cells were lysed in RLT buffer and RNA was extracted with DNase-treated RNeasy Micro or Mini kits, depending on cell number. To prevent cross-contamination, every cell subset was processed on its own, while patient and healthy donor samples were processed together. TCRB sequences were amplified from cDNA with the immunoSEQ multiplex PCR, producing 87-bp fragments spanning the CDR3 region. Amplicons were sequenced on the Illumina HiSeq platform. As for the authors' bioinformatics: Synthetic template baselines were used to correct PCR bias computationally, reads within Hamming distance 2 were collapsed together, and singletons that could not be merged were discarded. Reads were aligned to IMGT to assign V, D and J genes, CDR3 length, and insertions or deletions at six rearrangement sites. Within each subset, clonotype counts were normalized to sorted cell number, and only after that were true diversity and Gini coefficients computed with the tcR R package. Repertoire sharing was quantified using the overlap coefficient calculated on TCRB nucleotide sequences. Out-of-frame TCRB sequences from naive cells were analyzed as a proxy for the pre-selection repertoire. TCRdb re-hosts the immuneACCESS table, in-frame sequences only. Its copies lack some clones; in the studies checked, an unresolved V gene accounts for under half of them, and the cause for the rest is not known. V and J calls and clone size are as listed in that table; D and trimming were resolved from the DNA. In all, the sample holds 350,000 to 450,000 clones, and approximately 15% of those were seen once. Roughly 0.035% of the sample belongs to the ten largest clones.

A single peripheral blood draw of around 0.11 L on average was collected from each donor into heparinised tubes. Using a panel that included CD45RO, CCR7, CD25, CD127, CD95 and CD27, naive, central memory, regulatory and stem cell-like memory CD4+ T cells were sorted on a BD FACSAria II. A purity above 95% was achieved for all sorted populations. PBMCs were isolated immediately by Lymphoprep density gradient centrifugation and stained directly without culture. To minimize batch effects, samples were stained and sorted in pairs, one healthy donor with one patient per experiment. What the research found in general, with its limitations: Shorter templates might be favored by PCR, yet because patient and control samples were amplified and corrected together, any such skew would affect both groups equally. Patients with type 1 diabetes made fewer insertions and deleted more nucleotides at VDJ recombination sites, implying thymic rearrangement abnormalities. Type 1 diabetes patients showed a moderate but significant shortening of TCRB CDR3 length in all four CD4+ subsets. Because cDNA was sequenced instead of genomic DNA, highly expressing activated cells could be over-represented, though the groups showed no difference in activation or CD3 levels. Naive, central memory and regulatory TCRB repertoires appeared to be more similar among patients than among healthy donors. Because the HLA sub-analyses included only small numbers of individuals, any influence of HLA type on TCRB rearrangement was left unresolved.

As to this clone: Its cognate antigen has yet to be identified. The junction does not match germline at one end; this may be a read error.

This receptor chain uses TRBV7-2 and TRBJ1-4; 8 bases in the junction line up with TRBD1. The receptor's source is a man aged 30-40 years in good health. Source material: naive CD4+ T cells from blood. Per the publication, the cell subset or site label means: true naive CD4+ T cells. The DNA sequence is as follows: TGTGCCAGCAGCTCGCAACAGGGGGTTCCCCTTTTT. This gives the protein CASSSQQGVPLF.